This entry lists 4 T cell receptor beta chains sequenced from one sample in a study of sequential checkpoint blockade in melanoma (dated by TCRdb to the late 2010s). The sample's treatment or condition, from its label and the paper: randomized to nivolumab then ipilimumab (arm A) or the reverse (arm B). The library relied on the immunoSEQ multiplex PCR assay. TCRdb mirrors the immuneACCESS table, restricted to in-frame sequences. Some clones are absent from its copies; in checked studies, under half trace to an unresolved V gene, and the reason for the others is unknown. The sample data list 10,000 or so clones, and less than 30% of these were observed just once. The ten largest clonotypes hold roughly 10% of the sample. The specimen comprised tumor tissue (inferred from file names), sampled from a patient given nivolumab and ipilimumab in sequence. The source of these receptors is a human donor with melanoma.

This clone has just a few counts. The chain uses TRBV11-3 and TRBJ2-1; 8 bases align to TRBD2. The germline V gene has CDR1 SGHNT and CDR2 YENEEA. The junction had 7 bases not matched to a gene; V was cut back by 3 bases and J by 6 bases. There are 15 residues in the CDR3. CDR3 sequence (DNA): TGTGCCAGCAGCTTGGATAGCGGGGTAGGCAATGAGCAGTTCTTC. Protein sequence: CASSLDSGVGNEQFF. Variable domain in full (rest from reference TRBV11-3 and TRBJ2-1): EAGVVQSPRYKIIEKKQPVAFWCNPISGHNTLYWYLQNLGQGPELLIRYENEEAVDDSQLPKDRFSAERLKGVDSTLKIQPAELGDSAVYLCASSLDSGVGNEQFFGPGTRLTVL.

The chain couples TRBV29-1 to TRBJ2-3, with 7 bases lining up with TRBD1. This CDR3 region has 18 residues. Per germline, CDR1 SQVTM and CDR2 ANQGSEA. Losses at the gene ends were 1 base for V and 5 bases for J; bases not matched to a gene: 18. For the CDR3, the DNA is TGCAGCGTTGAAGGTCTCTTGACGAGGACAGGAGCCCGAGATACGCAGTATTTT. It translates to CSVEGLLTRTGARDTQYF.

CDR3: CASRDTGQGAGGYTF. The DNA for the CDR3 is TGTGCCAGTAGAGACACGGGACAGGGGGCTGGTGGCTACACCTTC. The genes are TRBV19 and TRBJ1-2, with 12 bases that match TRBD1. The CDR3 is made up of 15 amino acids. Germline assignment: CDR1 LNHDA and CDR2 SQIVND (reference sequence). Germline trimming cut 6 bases from V and 7 bases from J; bases unmatched to any gene: 9. Full variable domain (remainder filled in from reference TRBV19 and TRBJ1-2): DGGITQSPKYLFRKEGQNVTLSCEQNLNHDAMYWYRQDPGQGLRLIYYSQIVNDFQKGDIAEGYSVSREKKESFPLTVTSAQKNPTAFYLCASRDTGQGAGGYTFGSGTRLTVV.

The chain joins TRBV10-2 to TRBJ1-4; perhaps TRBD1 as D (6 bases). In germline, CDR1 is WSHSY, CDR2 SAAADI. The CDR3 contains 14 residues. Trimming stripped 3 bases from V and 5 bases from J, with 10 bases between. The CDR3 protein is CASSDGTRNEKLFF. The DNA of the CDR3 is TGCGCCAGCAGTGATGGGACAAGGAATGAAAAACTGTTTTTT.